This T cell receptor beta chain derives from a study of Ad26.COV2.S vaccination and SARS-CoV-2 variants. Overall study context: Participant was drawn from the COV1001 Ad26.COV2.S trial arm. Whole-study findings and limits: Total T cell responses may have been underestimated by the TCR breadth and depth analyses. Responses of spike-specific T cells (both CD8+ and CD4+) reportedly showed substantial breadth after vaccination. Relative to placebo recipients, vaccine recipients exhibited elevated spike-specific TCR breadth.

Trimming pared 2 bases from V and 14 bases from J, leaving 13 bases between. The germline V gene encodes CDR1 MNHNS and CDR2 SASEGT. The CDR3 runs to 12 residues. With regard to this clone: The antigen is undetermined.

Specified treatment: about 20 received Ad26.COV2.S at low or high dose, single or two shots; about 5 received placebo; per-sample allocation not given. Samples analyzed were those drawn on day 63 after the first vaccine or placebo injection. TCRdb keeps only in-frame clones here, not all; method: immunoSEQ multiplex PCR. The repertoire consists of around 300,000 clones, with 88% occurring once and the leading ten covering around 6.4%. The input for sequencing was peripheral blood, taken in a trial of Ad26.COV2.S vaccine versus placebo. V usage is TRBV6-1 and J usage is TRBJ2-4, with D unresolved. This clonotype was sampled from a person between 18 and 59 years old who received the Ad26.COV2.S COVID-19 vaccine or a placebo. Written as DNA, the CDR3 is TGTGCCAGCAGTGAATCGTGGGATCTTAAGTACTTC. Protein: CASSESWDLKYF.